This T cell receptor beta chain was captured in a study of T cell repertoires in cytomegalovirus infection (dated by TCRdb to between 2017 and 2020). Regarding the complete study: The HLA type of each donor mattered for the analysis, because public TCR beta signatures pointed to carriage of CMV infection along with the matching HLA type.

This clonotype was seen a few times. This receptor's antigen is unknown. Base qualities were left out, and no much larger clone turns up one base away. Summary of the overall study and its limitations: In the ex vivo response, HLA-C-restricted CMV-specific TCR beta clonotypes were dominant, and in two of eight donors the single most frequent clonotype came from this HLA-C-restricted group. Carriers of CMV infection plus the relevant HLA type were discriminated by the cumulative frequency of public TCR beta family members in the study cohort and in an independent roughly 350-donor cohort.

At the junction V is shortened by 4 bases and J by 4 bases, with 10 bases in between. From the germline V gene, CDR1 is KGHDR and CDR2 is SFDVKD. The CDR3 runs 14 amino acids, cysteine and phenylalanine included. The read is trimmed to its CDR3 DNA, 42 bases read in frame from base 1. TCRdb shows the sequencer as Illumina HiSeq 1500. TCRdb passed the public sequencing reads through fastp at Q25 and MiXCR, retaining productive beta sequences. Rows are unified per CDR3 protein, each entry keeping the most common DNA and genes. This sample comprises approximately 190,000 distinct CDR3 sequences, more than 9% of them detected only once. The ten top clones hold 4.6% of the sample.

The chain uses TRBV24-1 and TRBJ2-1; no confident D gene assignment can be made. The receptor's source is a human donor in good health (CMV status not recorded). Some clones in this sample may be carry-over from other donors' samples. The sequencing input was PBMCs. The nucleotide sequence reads TGTGCCACCAGTGAAGGCGTCCAATACAATGAGCAGTTCTTC. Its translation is CATSEGVQYNEQFF.